This is a list of T cell receptor beta chains from one sample in a study of T cells in Graves' hyperthyroidism and ophthalmopathy. TCRdb reprocessed the multiplex PCR reads via MiXCR and lists one record per CDR3 protein. The data show about 400,000 distinct CDR3 sequences, roughly 13% seen once. Sequences were obtained from blood. Every receptor here comes from a woman under 30 with Graves' hyperthyroidism. CDR3s include the opening cysteine and the closing phenylalanine or tryptophan. A D gene is named only where the DNA matches it firmly. The size of a clone is reported for some rows only, either as once, few or many, or as a class for expanded clones.

clone_size j_call d_call v_call cdr3_nt cdr3_aa
many TRBJ1-1 - TRBV6-1 TGTGCCAGCAGTGTCCACGAAGAGAACACTGAAGCTTTCTTT CASSVHEENTEAFF
few TRBJ2-3 - TRBV27 TGTGCCAGCCGATTAGGACAAGATACGCAGTATTTT CASRLGQDTQYF
many TRBJ2-3 - TRBV29-1 TGCAGCGGTGGGCTAGCTGAAGATACGCAGTATTTT CSGGLAEDTQYF
many TRBJ2-2 - TRBV6-1 TGTGCCAGCAGGCCTTCGCAGGGAGACACCGGGGAGCTGTTTTTT CASRPSQGDTGELFF
- TRBJ2-2 TRBD1 TRBV9 TGTGCCAGCAGCGGGACCCAGGGACAGGGTAGTAGCACCGGGGAGCTGTTTTTT CASSGTQGQGSSTGELFF
many TRBJ2-1 - TRBV2 TGTGCCAGCAGTGAAGTCCTATCAGGAAATGAGCAGTTCTTC CASSEVLSGNEQFF
many TRBJ1-1 TRBD1 TRBV20-1 TGCAGTGGTCTAGGACAGGTGAGCACTGAAGCTTTCTTT CSGLGQVSTEAFF
many TRBJ2-3 TRBD2 TRBV20-1 TGCAGTGCTAGGTCTACTAGCGGAAGCACAGATACGCAGTATTTT CSARSTSGSTDTQYF
- TRBJ2-7 TRBD1 TRBV19 TGTGCCAGTAGTTGGACAGGGGACTACGAGCAGTACTTC CASSWTGDYEQYF
- TRBJ2-7 - TRBV9 TGTGCCAGCAGCGGGGGGTGTGACGAGCAGTACTTC CASSGGCDEQYF
- TRBJ2-5 - TRBV29-1 TGCAGCGTTGGAACGAGGGGGGAGACCCAGTACTTC CSVGTRGETQYF
many TRBJ1-2 TRBD1 TRBV5-1 TGCGCCAGCAGCTTGGAGACAGGGCGAGGCTACACCTTC CASSLETGRGYTF
many TRBJ2-7 - TRBV20-1 TGCAGTGCTAGAATGGGGGCCCACGAGCAGTACTTC CSARMGAHEQYF
many TRBJ2-1 TRBD2 TRBV20-1 TGCAGTGCTACTAGCGGGAGACACAATGAGCAGTTCTTC CSATSGRHNEQFF
many TRBJ1-2 TRBD1 TRBV2 TGTGCCAGCAGTGAACAGGCAGGGGGCGAATATGGCTACACCTTC CASSEQAGGEYGYTF
few TRBJ1-5 - TRBV7-3 TGTGCCAGCAGCTCTCAATCGGGGCAGCCCCAGCATTTT CASSSQSGQPQHF
few TRBJ1-5 - TRBV5-6 TGTGCCAGCAGCTTGGCCGACGTAAATCAGCCCCAGCATTTT CASSLADVNQPQHF
few TRBJ2-6 - TRBV12-3/TRBV12-4 TGTGCCAGCAGTTTCGAGGGAGGCAGCCTCACGCGTCTCCTGACTTTC CASSFEGGSLTRLLTF
few TRBJ1-1 - TRBV29-1 TGCAGCGTCAACGTCCGGAACACTGAAGCTTTCTTT CSVNVRNTEAFF
few TRBJ2-1 TRBD1 TRBV7-9 TGTGCCAGCAGCTTCACAGGGGATTCTGAGCAGTTCTTC CASSFTGDSEQFF
- TRBJ2-1 TRBD2 TRBV20-1 TGCAGTGCCCAGGGACTAGCGGGAGGGCCCGGGTACAATGAGCAGTTCTTC CSAQGLAGGPGYNEQFF
few TRBJ1-1 - TRBV6-1 TGTGCCAGCAAGGTCACACCGAACACTGAAGCTTTCTTT CASKVTPNTEAFF
many TRBJ1-1 TRBD1 TRBV11-2 TGTGCCAGCAGTCAGGGGGGGGTTGAAGCTTTCTTT CASSQGGVEAFF
many TRBJ2-3 - TRBV29-1 TGCAGCGTTGAACGGACCGGTGATACGCAGTATTTT CSVERTGDTQYF
- TRBJ1-6 TRBD1 TRBV5-8 TGTGCCAGCAGCTTCGAGACAGGGGTTAATTCACCCCTCCACTTT CASSFETGVNSPLHF
many TRBJ1-2 - TRBV7-9 TGTGCCAGCAGCTTAGTTGGCGGTAACTATGGCTACACCTTC CASSLVGGNYGYTF
many TRBJ2-1 TRBD2 TRBV28 TGTGCCAGCAGAACCGGGACTAGCGAATACAATGAGCAGTTCTTC CASRTGTSEYNEQFF
many TRBJ2-7 - TRBV12-3/TRBV12-4 TGTGCCAGCAGCCCCCAGGGACATAGGTACGAGCAGTACTTC CASSPQGHRYEQYF
- TRBJ2-1 - TRBV3-1 TGTGCCAGCAGCCGTGGGTACGACTACAATGAGCAGTCCTTC CASSRGYDYNEQSF
- TRBJ2-2 TRBD2 TRBV27 TGTGCCAGCAGTCCCCGGGGTAGCGGGGACCTCACCGGGGAGCTGTTTTTT CASSPRGSGDLTGELFF
many TRBJ2-7 TRBD2 TRBV9 TGTGCCAGCAGCCCGTGGGCTAGCGGGAGGGCCAGCCACCCGACCGAGCAGTACTTC CASSPWASGRASHPTEQYF
- TRBJ2-4 TRBD1 TRBV19 TGTGCCAGTAGTATGGGAAGGGGACAGAGCGCCAAAAACATTCAGTACTTC CASSMGRGQSAKNIQYF
- TRBJ1-3 TRBD1 TRBV29-1 TGCAGCGCCGGAACAACAGGGGCGGGAAACACCATATATTTT CSAGTTGAGNTIYF
many TRBJ2-7 - TRBV7-9 TGTGCCAGCAGACCTAGGGACGGCTACGAGCAGTACTTC CASRPRDGYEQYF
- TRBJ1-1 - TRBV4-3 TGCGCCAGCAGCCAAGATAGTGCGGGAGGGACTGAAGCTTTCTTT CASSQDSAGGTEAFF
many TRBJ1-1 - TRBV19 TGTGCCAGTAGAGGCACAATGAACACTGAAGCTTTCTTT CASRGTMNTEAFF
few TRBJ2-1 - TRBV4-1 TGTGCCAGCAGCCAAGATAACCCGGATGAGCAGTTCTTC CASSQDNPDEQFF
- TRBJ1-1 - TRBV10-3 TGTGCCATCAGTGAGTCCGGACAGTACACTGAAGCTTTCTTT CAISESGQYTEAFF
many TRBJ2-7 TRBD2 TRBV7-2 TGTGCCAGCAGCTTAGCTAGCGGGAGTTTTACCTACGAGCAGTACTTC CASSLASGSFTYEQYF
- TRBJ1-2 - TRBV20-1 TGCAGTGCTGACAGTAACTATGGCTACACCTTC CSADSNYGYTF
many TRBJ1-1 - TRBV30 TGTGCCTGGACCGAGGCATCAAACACTGAAGCTTTCTTT CAWTEASNTEAFF
many TRBJ2-5 TRBD1 TRBV6-1 TGTGCCAGCAGTTCCGGCAGGACAGGACAAGAGACCCAGTACTTC CASSSGRTGQETQYF
many TRBJ2-5 - TRBV27 TGTGCCAGCAGTCGGGGGACAGAAGTTTCGGACCAGTACTTC CASSRGTEVSDQYF
many TRBJ1-1 - TRBV4-3 TGCGCCAGCAGCCAATCTCCAGGGGACACTGAAGCTTTCTTT CASSQSPGDTEAFF
many TRBJ1-5 TRBD1 TRBV30 TGTGCCTGGAGTGTCCTAGGACAGGGAGATCAGCCCCAGCATTTT CAWSVLGQGDQPQHF
many TRBJ2-1 - TRBV20-1 TGCAGTGCCGTACAGGGACTCACCTACAATGAGCAGTTCTTC CSAVQGLTYNEQFF
many TRBJ1-1 - TRBV20-1 TGCAGTGCTCCTTCGCAGCTGAACACTGAAGCTTTCTTT CSAPSQLNTEAFF
many TRBJ2-2 TRBD2 TRBV6-1 TGTGCCAGCAATGCGGGGCGGGGGATCACCGGGGAGCTGTTTTTT CASNAGRGITGELFF
many TRBJ2-3 TRBD2 TRBV7-3 TGTGCCAGCAGCTCAGGGACTAGCGGGATGATATCAGATACGCAGTATTTT CASSSGTSGMISDTQYF
many TRBJ2-3 TRBD2 TRBV7-2 TGTGCCAGCAGCCGGTGGGGACTAGCGACGGGCACAGATACGCAGTATTTT CASSRWGLATGTDTQYF
many TRBJ1-5 - TRBV12-3/TRBV12-4 TGTGCCAGCAGTTCCCGCCGAAATCAGCCCCAGCATTTT CASSSRRNQPQHF